The entry below describes one TCR beta chain. The sample is drawn from a study of tumor T cells in aggressive B-cell lymphoma. Clones were read by immunoSEQ multiplex PCR, and TCRdb kept only the in-frame ones, dropping some. The data hold around 1,600 clones, with over 85% observed a single time. Trimming stripped 5 bases from V and 2 bases from J, with 11 bases between. This CDR3 has 14 residues. Germline CDR1 SGHRS, CDR2 YFSETQ. The chain employs TRBV5-1 and TRBJ2-1; the D is unclear. The receptor's source is an adult with diffuse large B cell lymphoma. Some clones in this sample may be carry-over from other donors' samples. Sequenced sample: tumor tissue. For the CDR3, the DNA is TGCGCCAGCAGACATGACTCAGCCTACAATGAGCAGTTCTTC. This encodes CASRHDSAYNEQFF.